The rows below give T cell receptor beta chains drawn from one sample of a study of PD-L1 blockade in urothelial cancer. Clones were read by immunoSEQ multiplex PCR, and TCRdb kept only the in-frame ones, dropping some. The table includes roughly 63,000 clones, about four fifths detected once. The source was PBMCs, collected around atezolizumab (anti-PD-L1) treatment. The receptors shown here come from a man between 65 and 80 years old with urothelial cancer. Both conserved end residues are part of each CDR3. The D gene is left open where the match is weak. A clone size is listed for some rows: how often the clone was seen (once, few, many), or a class if it is expanded.

v_call	j_call	d_call	clone_size	cdr3_aa	cdr3_nt
TRBV4-1	TRBJ2-1	TRBD1	NA	CASSQGIIGQGGEQFF	TGCGCCAGCAGCCAAGGGATAATCGGACAGGGTGGTGAGCAGTTCTTC
TRBV10-1	TRBJ2-3	NA	NA	CASSGPGRADTQYF	TGCGCCAGCAGTGGCCCTGGCAGGGCCGATACGCAGTATTTT
TRBV21-1	TRBJ2-7	NA	NA	CASSKGDRGRVTYEQYF	TGTGCCAGCAGCAAGGGGGACAGGGGGCGAGTGACCTACGAGCAGTACTTC
TRBV6-1	TRBJ1-4	NA	NA	CASSERQVHATNEKLFF	TGTGCCAGCAGTGAGAGACAGGTTCATGCAACTAATGAAAAACTGTTTTTT
TRBV4-1	TRBJ1-1	TRBD1	NA	CASSQGQGNTEAFF	TGCGCCAGCAGCCAAGGACAGGGGAACACTGAAGCTTTCTTT
TRBV6-5	TRBJ2-7	TRBD1	NA	CASSYGDSTYEQYF	TGTGCCAGCAGTTACGGGGACAGTACCTACGAGCAGTACTTC
TRBV7-9	TRBJ1-2	TRBD1	few	CASSLGQGNGYTF	TGTGCCAGCAGCTTGGGACAGGGGAACGGCTACACCTTC
TRBV14	TRBJ1-6	NA	NA	CASSPRDFYSPLHF	TGTGCCAGCAGCCCCCGGGACTTCTATTCACCCCTCCACTTT
TRBV11-2	TRBJ1-1	TRBD1	many	CASSLGQGSTEAFF	TGTGCCAGCAGCTTAGGACAGGGTTCTACTGAAGCTTTCTTT
TRBV28	TRBJ2-3	NA	once	CASSSLSTRTDTQYF	TGTGCCAGCAGTTCACTATCGACTCGCACAGATACGCAGTATTTT
TRBV6-6	TRBJ2-3	TRBD2	NA	CASSGGLAGDPQYF	TGTGCCAGCAGTGGCGGACTAGCGGGGGATCCTCAGTATTTT
TRBV5-1	TRBJ2-2	NA	NA	CASSLPSETVYTGELFF	TGCGCCAGCAGCTTGCCTAGCGAGACAGTATACACCGGGGAGCTGTTTTTT
TRBV2	TRBJ2-7	NA	NA	CASSEGYQGYEQYF	TGTGCCAGCAGTGAAGGTTACCAGGGCTACGAGCAGTACTTC
TRBV4-1	TRBJ2-5	TRBD2	NA	CASSTPPGVAGILAETQYF	TGCGCCAGCAGCACCCCCCCTGGGGTAGCGGGCATATTGGCGGAGACCCAGTACTTC
TRBV11-2	TRBJ2-4	TRBD2	NA	CASSLAGTSGGSRYF	TGTGCCAGCAGCTTAGCCGGGACTAGCGGGGGGTCCCGGTACTTC
TRBV2	TRBJ2-6	TRBD1	few	CASSPDRAGANVLTF	TGTGCCAGCAGTCCTGACAGGGCTGGGGCCAACGTCCTGACTTTC
TRBV19	TRBJ1-2	NA	NA	CASTTALPGRIDGYTF	TGTGCCAGTACCACTGCTCTCCCAGGGAGGATAGATGGCTACACCTTC
TRBV13	TRBJ2-7	TRBD1	NA	CASSLSGTGLYEQYF	TGTGCCAGCAGCTTGTCCGGGACAGGGTTATACGAGCAGTACTTC
TRBV4-1	TRBJ2-3	TRBD2	NA	CASSPGTSTDTQYF	TGCGCCAGCAGTCCCGGGACTAGTACAGATACGCAGTATTTT
TRBV21-1	TRBJ1-1	NA	NA	CASSTSDRGPNTEAFF	TGTGCCAGCAGCACCTCGGACAGGGGGCCGAACACTGAAGCTTTCTTT
TRBV25-1	TRBJ1-6	NA	few	CASSGGRGFSPLHF	TGTGCCAGCAGTGGGGGCAGGGGATTCTCACCCCTCCACTTT
TRBV7-2	TRBJ1-4	TRBD1	NA	CASSRGGTGEKLFF	TGTGCCAGCAGCCGCGGGGGGACAGGGGAAAAACTGTTTTTT
TRBV12-5	TRBJ2-2	NA	NA	CASGFTDSSLTGELFF	TGTGCTAGTGGTTTCACCGACAGTAGTCTCACCGGGGAGCTGTTTTTT
TRBV7-9	TRBJ2-2	TRBD2	NA	CASSPVPLAGPNTGELFF	TGTGCCAGCAGCCCCGTCCCACTAGCGGGTCCGAACACCGGGGAGCTGTTTTTT